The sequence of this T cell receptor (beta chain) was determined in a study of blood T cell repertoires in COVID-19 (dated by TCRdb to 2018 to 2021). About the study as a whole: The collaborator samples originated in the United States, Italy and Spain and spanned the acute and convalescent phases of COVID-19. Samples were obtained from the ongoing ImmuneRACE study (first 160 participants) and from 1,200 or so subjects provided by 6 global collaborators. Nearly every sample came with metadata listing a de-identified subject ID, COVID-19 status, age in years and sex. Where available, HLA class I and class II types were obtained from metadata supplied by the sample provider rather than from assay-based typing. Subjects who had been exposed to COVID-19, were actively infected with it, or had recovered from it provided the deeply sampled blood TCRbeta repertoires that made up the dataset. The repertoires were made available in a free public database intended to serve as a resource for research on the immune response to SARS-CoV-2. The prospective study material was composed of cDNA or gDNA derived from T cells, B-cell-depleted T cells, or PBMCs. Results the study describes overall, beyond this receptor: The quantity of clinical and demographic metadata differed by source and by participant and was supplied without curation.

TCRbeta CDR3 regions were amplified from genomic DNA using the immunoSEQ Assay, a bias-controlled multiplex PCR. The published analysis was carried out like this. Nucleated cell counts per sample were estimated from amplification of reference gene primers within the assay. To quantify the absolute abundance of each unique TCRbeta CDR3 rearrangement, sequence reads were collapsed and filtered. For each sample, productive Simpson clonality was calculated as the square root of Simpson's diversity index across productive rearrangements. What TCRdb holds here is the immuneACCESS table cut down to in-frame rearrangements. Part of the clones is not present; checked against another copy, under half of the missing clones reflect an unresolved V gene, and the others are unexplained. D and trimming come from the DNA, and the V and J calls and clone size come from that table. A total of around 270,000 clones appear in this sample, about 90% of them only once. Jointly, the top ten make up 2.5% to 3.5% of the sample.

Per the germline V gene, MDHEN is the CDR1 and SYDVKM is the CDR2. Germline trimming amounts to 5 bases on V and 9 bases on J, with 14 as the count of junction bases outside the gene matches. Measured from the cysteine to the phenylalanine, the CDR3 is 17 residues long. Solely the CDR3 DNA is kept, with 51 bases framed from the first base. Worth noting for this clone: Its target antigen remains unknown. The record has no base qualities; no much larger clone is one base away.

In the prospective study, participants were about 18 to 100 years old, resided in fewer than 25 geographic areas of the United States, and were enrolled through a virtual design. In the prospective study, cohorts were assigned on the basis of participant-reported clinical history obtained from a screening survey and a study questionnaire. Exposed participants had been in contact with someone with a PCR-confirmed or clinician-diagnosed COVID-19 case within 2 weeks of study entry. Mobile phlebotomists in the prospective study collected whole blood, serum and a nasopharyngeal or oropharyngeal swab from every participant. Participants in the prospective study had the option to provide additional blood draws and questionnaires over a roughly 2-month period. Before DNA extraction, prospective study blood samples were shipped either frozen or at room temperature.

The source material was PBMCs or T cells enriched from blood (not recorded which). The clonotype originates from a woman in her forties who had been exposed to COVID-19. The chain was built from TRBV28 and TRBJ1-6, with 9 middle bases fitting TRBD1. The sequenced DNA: TGTGCCAGCAGTCCAGGGGCCCAGGGACAGGGACCTTCACCCCTCCACTTT. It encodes CASSPGAQGQGPSPLHF.